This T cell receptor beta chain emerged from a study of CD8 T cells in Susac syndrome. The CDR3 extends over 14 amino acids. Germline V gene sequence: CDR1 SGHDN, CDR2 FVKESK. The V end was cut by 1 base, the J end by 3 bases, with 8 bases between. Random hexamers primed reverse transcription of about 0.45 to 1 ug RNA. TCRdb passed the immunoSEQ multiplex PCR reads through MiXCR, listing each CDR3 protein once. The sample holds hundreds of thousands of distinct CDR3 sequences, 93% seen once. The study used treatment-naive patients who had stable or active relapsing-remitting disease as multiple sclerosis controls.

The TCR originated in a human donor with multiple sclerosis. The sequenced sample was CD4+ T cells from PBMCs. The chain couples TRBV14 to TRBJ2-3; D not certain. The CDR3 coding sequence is TGTGCCAGCAGCCAAGTAAGGTCAACAGATACGCAGTATTTT. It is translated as CASSQVRSTDTQYF.